These 5 T cell receptor beta chains came from one sample sequenced in a study of PD-L1 blockade in urothelial cancer. This table comes from immunoSEQ multiplex PCR, and its TCRdb copy is limited to in-frame clones, with some not included. The sample has more than 35,000 clones; 75% to 95% are singletons. Sequencing used PBMCs, obtained around atezolizumab (anti-PD-L1) treatment. The receptors originated from a man aged 70 or older with urothelial cancer.

The chain employs TRBV4-1 and TRBJ2-7; 9 positions match TRBD2. Germline V lookup: CDR1 MGHRA, CDR2 YSYEKL. This CDR3 has 15 amino acids. V dropped 1 base and J dropped 4; count of bases not matched to a gene: 5. Written as DNA, the CDR3 is TGCGCCAGCAGCCAAGCGGCGACTAGCGGATACGAGCAGTACTTC. As protein: CASSQAATSGYEQYF.

This chain connects TRBV27 to TRBJ2-7, with D perhaps matching TRBD1 (6 bases). CDR1 is MNHEY and CDR2 is SMNVEV in the germline V gene (reference sequence). This CDR3 is 13 amino acids long. V lost 4 bases, J lost 8 bases, and 15 bases lay in between. Here the CDR3 reads CASSSHFRDKQYF. The CDR3 DNA reads as TGTGCCAGCAGTTCTCATTTCAGGGACAAGCAGTACTTC.

This sequence joins TRBV5-8 and TRBJ1-1; weak D call: TRBD1 (5 bases). The V gene's germline CDR1 is SGHTS and CDR2 YDEGEE. CDR3 size: 12 residues. V shed 3 bases and J shed 4 bases, with 7 bases lying between them. The CDR3 nucleotides read TGTGCCAGCAGCTGGGGGGGCACTGAAGCTTTCTTT. Amino acids: CASSWGGTEAFF.

The chain uses TRBV2 and TRBJ2-7, with 8 bases matching TRBD1. The V and J ends lost 5 bases and 0 bases, in that order; junction bases with no gene match: 6. CDR3 length: 15 amino acids. The germline gives CDR1 SNHLY, CDR2 FYNNEI. CDR3 sequence (DNA): TGTGCCAGCAGTAAGGGGACAGGTAACTCCTACGAGCAGTACTTC. As protein: CASSKGTGNSYEQYF.

The chain has TRBV7-2 and TRBJ2-5; a possible D gene is TRBD2 (5 bases). In germline, CDR1 is SGHTA, CDR2 FQGNSA. The CDR3 covers 17 residues. V dropped 5 bases and J dropped 1 base, with 20 bases sitting between them. This chain's CDR3 is CASSKSRGNPSQETQYF. DNA for the CDR3: TGTGCCAGCAGCAAGTCCCGGGGAAACCCGAGCCAAGAGACCCAGTACTTC.